This TCR beta chain emerged from a study of spatial heterogeneity in lung cancer. Overall study: Detection of beta-chain sequences consistently exceeded that of alpha-chain sequences.

Sample time point: blood at routine non-recurrence follow-up after resection. Whole RNA from tumor, nontumor lung or frozen PBMC was sequenced unsorted. This clonotype was counted only a few times. What it binds is unknown. Study-level points and caveats: The study found ubiquitous expanded tumor TCRs in blood more at resection than follow-up.

In the library, each TCR cDNA molecule bore its own unique molecular identifier. TCRdb ran MiXCR on the 5' RACE reads and lists one entry per CDR3 protein. The sample consists of 110,000 or so distinct CDR3 sequences, under 14% of them appearing once. Germline-derived CDR1 and CDR2 are MNHEY and SVGAGI. The CDR3 has 16 amino acids. V was pared by 0 bases and J by 6 bases, with 14 bases between. The receptor was isolated from a female donor with early-stage non-small cell lung cancer. The V gene is TRBV6-5, the J gene TRBJ2-2; the D is unclear. Here the sequenced sample was PBMCs, taken at follow-up. This CDR3 reads CASSYSNFMQAGELFF. The CDR3 DNA reads TGTGCCAGCAGTTACTCGAACTTCATGCAGGCCGGGGAGCTGTTTTTT.